This T cell receptor beta chain was obtained from a study of cytomegalovirus exposure and HLA in healthy donors. This clone was recorded once. What it binds is not known. Study-wide points: A list of roughly 180 TCR beta chains associated with cytomegalovirus was given.

V shed 5 bases and J shed 1 base, with 11 bases lying between them. This CDR3 comprises 14 residues. Germline lookup yields CDR1 MNHNY and CDR2 SVGAGI (reference sequence). Generated by immunoSEQ multiplex PCR, the TCRdb table keeps only in-frame clones and is missing some. The table lists fewer than 200,000 clones, 85% of them singletons, with 16% in the top ten. Separate from the approximately 700-subject first cohort was the roughly 120-subject validation cohort, to which the donors belonged. Sequencing input: PBMCs. The receptor comes from a man between 18 and 29 years old in good health and CMV-seropositive. The rearrangement uses TRBV6-6 and TRBJ1-2; D not certain. Written as DNA, the CDR3 is TGTGCCAGCAGTAACGAGCGGGTTAACTATGGCTACACCTTC. This codes for CASSNERVNYGYTF.